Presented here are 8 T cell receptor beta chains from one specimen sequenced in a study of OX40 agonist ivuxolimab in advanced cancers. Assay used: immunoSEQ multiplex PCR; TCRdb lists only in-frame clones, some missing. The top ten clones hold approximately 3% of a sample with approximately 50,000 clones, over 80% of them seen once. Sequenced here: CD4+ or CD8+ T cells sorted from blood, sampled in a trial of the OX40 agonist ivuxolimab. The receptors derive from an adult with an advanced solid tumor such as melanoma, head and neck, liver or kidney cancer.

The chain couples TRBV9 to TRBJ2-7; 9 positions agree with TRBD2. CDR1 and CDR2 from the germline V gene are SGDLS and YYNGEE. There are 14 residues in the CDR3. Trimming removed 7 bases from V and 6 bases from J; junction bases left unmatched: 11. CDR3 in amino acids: CASSQGAAGGEQYF. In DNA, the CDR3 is TGTGCCAGCTCCCAAGGAGCAGCGGGAGGCGAGCAGTACTTC.

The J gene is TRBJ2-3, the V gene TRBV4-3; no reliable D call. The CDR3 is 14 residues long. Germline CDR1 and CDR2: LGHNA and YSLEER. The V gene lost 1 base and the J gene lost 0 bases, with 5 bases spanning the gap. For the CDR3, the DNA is TGCGCCAGCAGCCAAGTACAAAGCACAGATACGCAGTATTTT. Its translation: CASSQVQSTDTQYF.

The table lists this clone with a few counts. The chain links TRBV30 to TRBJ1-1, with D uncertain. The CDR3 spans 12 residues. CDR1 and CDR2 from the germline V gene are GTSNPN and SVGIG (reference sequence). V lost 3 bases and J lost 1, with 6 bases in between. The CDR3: CAWREGNTEAFF. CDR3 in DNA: TGTGCCTGGAGGGAGGGGAACACTGAAGCTTTCTTT.

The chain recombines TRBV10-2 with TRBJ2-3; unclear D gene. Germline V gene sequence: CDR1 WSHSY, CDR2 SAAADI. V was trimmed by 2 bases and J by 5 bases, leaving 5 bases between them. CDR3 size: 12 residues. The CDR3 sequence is CASSEEVDTQYF. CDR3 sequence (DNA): TGCGCCAGCAGTGAGGAGGTAGATACGCAGTATTTT.

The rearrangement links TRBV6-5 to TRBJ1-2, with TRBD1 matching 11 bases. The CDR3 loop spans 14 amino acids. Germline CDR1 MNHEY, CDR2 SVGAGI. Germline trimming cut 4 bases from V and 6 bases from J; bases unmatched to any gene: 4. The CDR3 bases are TGTGCCAGCAGTTCCGGACAGGGGGCTGATGGCTACACCTTC. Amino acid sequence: CASSSGQGADGYTF.

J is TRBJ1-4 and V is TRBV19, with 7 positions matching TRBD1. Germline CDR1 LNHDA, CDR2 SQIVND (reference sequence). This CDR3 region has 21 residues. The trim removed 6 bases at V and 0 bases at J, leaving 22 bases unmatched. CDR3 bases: TGTGCCAGTAGCCCCGCCCGGGGAGGGGGCATCGTTCCGACAACTAATGAAAAACTGTTTTTT. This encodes CASSPARGGGIVPTTNEKLFF.

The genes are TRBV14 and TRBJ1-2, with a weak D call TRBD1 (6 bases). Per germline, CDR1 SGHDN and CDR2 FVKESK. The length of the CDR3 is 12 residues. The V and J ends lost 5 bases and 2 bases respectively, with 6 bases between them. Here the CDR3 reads CASSGQNYGYTF. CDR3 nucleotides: TGTGCCAGCAGCGGACAGAACTATGGCTACACCTTC.

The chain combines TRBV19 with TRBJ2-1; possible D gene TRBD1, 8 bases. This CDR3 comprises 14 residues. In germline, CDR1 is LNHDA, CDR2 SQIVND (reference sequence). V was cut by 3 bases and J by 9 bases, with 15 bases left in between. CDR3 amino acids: CASSIVTGGGEQFF. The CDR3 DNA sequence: TGTGCCAGTAGTATCGTCACAGGGGGGGGTGAGCAGTTCTTC. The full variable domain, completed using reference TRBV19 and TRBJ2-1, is DGGITQSPKYLFRKEGQNVTLSCEQNLNHDAMYWYRQDPGQGLRLIYYSQIVNDFQKGDIAEGYSVSREKKESFPLTVTSAQKNPTAFYLCASSIVTGGGEQFFGPGTRLTVL.